A selection of T cell receptor beta chains follows, all from one sample in a study of control samples from healthy donors and cancer patients. Sequencing was performed with immunoSEQ multiplex PCR; in TCRdb, only in-frame clones are kept and a portion is missing. Of roughly 100,000 clones listed, roughly four fifths were seen once; the top ten hold about 12%. The sequencing sample was made of blood. The origin of the receptors is a woman aged 50 to 60 in good health. The CDR3 runs from the conserved cysteine through the conserved F or W. For some rows the clone size is stated as once, few or many, or as a class when expanded; others skip it.

j_gene	v_gene	abundance	CDR3aa
TRBJ2-1	TRBV24-1	-	CATSRDHPYNEQFF
TRBJ1-1	TRBV5-1	-	CASSSSRGAGTEAFF
TRBJ2-4	TRBV4-2	-	CASSPGGSGGGIAKNIQYF
TRBJ2-1	TRBV15	-	CATSSDSKLFNEQFF
TRBJ2-3	TRBV15	-	CATSTKSVGADTQYF
TRBJ2-3	TRBV2	few	CASSVEGQGADTQYF
TRBJ2-3	TRBV27	-	CASSLLGLADSDTQYF
TRBJ2-2	TRBV19	-	CASTIGRARGNTGELFF
TRBJ2-1	TRBV4-3	-	CASRPSGFSYNEQFF
TRBJ1-2	TRBV19	few	CAAGGGDYGYTF
TRBJ2-7	TRBV9	-	CASSRDSNYEQYF
TRBJ2-1	TRBV5-5	-	CASSRLMIDRVIYNEQFF
TRBJ2-1	TRBV11-3	-	CASSRTGHGSYNEQFF
TRBJ2-2	TRBV29-1	once	CSVGKLAGRNTGELFF
TRBJ2-1	TRBV24-1	-	CATSPAGQGYTYNEQFF
TRBJ1-5	TRBV7-8	-	CASNAGGNQPQHF
TRBJ1-2	TRBV5-1	once	CASSLGTRRGYTF
TRBJ1-5	TRBV6-2/TRBV6-3	-	CASSYPGQGRFGGPQHF
TRBJ1-3	TRBV14	once	CASSRQESSGNTIYF
TRBJ2-3	TRBV7-2	-	CASGPRRGRDTDTQYF
TRBJ1-4	TRBV15	-	CATSIAPNEKLFF
TRBJ2-3	TRBV7-3	-	CASSLTTSVTDTQYF
TRBJ2-7	TRBV4-2	-	CASSQDGDWGARNF
TRBJ1-2	TRBV30	-	CAWSRGGTGANYGYTF
TRBJ2-1	TRBV6-5	-	CASSPGHGMKEQFF